The source of this TCR beta chain is a study of regulatory T cells in long-lasting Graves disease. Points from the study as a whole: Persistent Graves' patients showed a TCR diversity that was lower than that of newly diagnosed ones. Persistent patients shared more public clonotypes (approximately 2,700) than newly diagnosed patients (approximately 1,000).

HTBI primers from iRepertoire and Arm-PCR of CDR3 regions yielded the TCR beta libraries. Each CDR3 protein gets one entry after TCRdb re-called the multiplex PCR reads with MiXCR. The sample consists of roughly 560,000 distinct CDR3 sequences, more than 10% of them appearing once. Documented time point: newly diagnosed GD, antithyroid drugs for less than 3 months. Extracted RNA from PBMCs served as the source of the TCR library. The CDR3 runs to 15 residues. Germline CDR1 reads MNHEY; CDR2 reads SVGAGI. Trimming shortened V by 0 bases and J by 2 bases, and 8 bases separated the two germline ends. Many counts were recorded for this clonotype. What it binds is not known. These same data were also listed under a study on T cells in Graves' hyperthyroidism and ophthalmopathy. That paper adds: Using the HTBI primer set, a first-round RT-PCR was run on the TCR CDR3.

The source is a woman aged 25-40 years with Graves disease. This sample comprised peripheral blood mononuclear cells (PBMCs), obtained at new diagnosis, from a patient treated with antithyroid drugs. This sequence joins TRBV6-5 and TRBJ2-1, with D possibly matching TRBD2 (6 bases). CDR3 residues: CASSYSSGPYNEQFF. CDR3 bases: TGTGCCAGCAGTTACTCTAGCGGTCCCTACAATGAGCAGTTCTTC.